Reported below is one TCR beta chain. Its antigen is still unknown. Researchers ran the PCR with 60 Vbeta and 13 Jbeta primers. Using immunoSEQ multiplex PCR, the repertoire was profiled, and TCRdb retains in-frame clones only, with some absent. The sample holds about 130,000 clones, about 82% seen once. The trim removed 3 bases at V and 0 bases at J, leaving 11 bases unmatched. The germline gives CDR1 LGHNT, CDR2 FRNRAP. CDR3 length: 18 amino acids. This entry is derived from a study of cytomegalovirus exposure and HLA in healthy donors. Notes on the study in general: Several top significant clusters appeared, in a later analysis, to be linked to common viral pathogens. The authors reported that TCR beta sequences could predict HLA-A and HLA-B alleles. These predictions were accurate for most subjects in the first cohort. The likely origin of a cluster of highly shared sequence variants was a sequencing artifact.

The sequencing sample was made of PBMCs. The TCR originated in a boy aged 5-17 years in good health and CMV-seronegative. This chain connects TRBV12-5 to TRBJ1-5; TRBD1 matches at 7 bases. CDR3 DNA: TGTGCTAGTGGTTTTCACCGGGACAGCGCGTATAGCAATCAGCCCCAGCATTTT. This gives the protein CASGFHRDSAYSNQPQHF.